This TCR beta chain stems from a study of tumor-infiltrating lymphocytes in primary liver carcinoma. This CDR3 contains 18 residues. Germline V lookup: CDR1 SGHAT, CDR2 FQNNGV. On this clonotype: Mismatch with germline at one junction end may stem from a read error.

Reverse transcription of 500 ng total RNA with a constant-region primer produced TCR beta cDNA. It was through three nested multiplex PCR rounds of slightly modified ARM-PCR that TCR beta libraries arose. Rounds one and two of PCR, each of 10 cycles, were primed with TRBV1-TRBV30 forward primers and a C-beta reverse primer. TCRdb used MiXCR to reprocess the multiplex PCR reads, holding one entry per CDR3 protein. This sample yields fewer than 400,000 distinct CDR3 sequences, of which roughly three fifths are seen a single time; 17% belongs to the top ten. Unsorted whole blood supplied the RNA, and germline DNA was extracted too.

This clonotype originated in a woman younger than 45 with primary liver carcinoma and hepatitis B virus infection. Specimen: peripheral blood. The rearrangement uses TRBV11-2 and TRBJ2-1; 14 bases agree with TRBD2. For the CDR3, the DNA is TGTGCCAGCAGCTTCTTAATCCCGACTAGCGGGAGGGACAATGAGCAGTTCTTT. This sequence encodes CASSFLIPTSGRDNEQFF.